This T cell receptor (beta chain) came from a study of quantifying T cell responses using KT2 cells. Overall study context: RNA was reverse transcribed with TCR alpha and beta constant-region primers. Estimated efficiency of the T4 ligation step was above 8.5% under optimum conditions. Points from the study as a whole: Even the lowest spike-in, about one KT2 cell per 100,000 PBMC, yielded detectable KT2 sequences.

KT2, a clone with a known TCR, was spiked into unfractionated PBMC. KT2 cells were mixed with fixed PBMC numbers at varying ratios. This clonotype has a handful of counts. Its antigen is as yet unknown. The CDR3 totals 14 residues. Between the trimmed V and J ends, which lost 4 bases and 7 bases, there was a span of 13 bases. CDR1 is SGHVS, CDR2 FQNEAQ, per germline. A single-stranded UMI oligo with SP2 sequence was ligated to cDNA 3' ends. An equimolar mix of RC1.1 and RC1.2 primed the beta chain across TRBC1 and TRBC2. TCRdb re-called the UMI-ligation and nested PCR reads through MiXCR, storing one row per CDR3 protein. The repertoire includes 40,000 to 50,000 distinct CDR3 sequences, around 15% of them detected once, and over 40% sits in the top ten.

The chain combines TRBV7-8 with TRBJ1-4; D not certain. Sequencing used PBMCs spiked with cells of the T cell clone KT2. The TCR sequence derives from a human donor. CDR3 protein: CASSSTRFSEKLFF. CDR3 DNA sequence: TGTGCCAGCAGCTCCACAAGGTTTAGTGAAAAACTGTTTTTT.